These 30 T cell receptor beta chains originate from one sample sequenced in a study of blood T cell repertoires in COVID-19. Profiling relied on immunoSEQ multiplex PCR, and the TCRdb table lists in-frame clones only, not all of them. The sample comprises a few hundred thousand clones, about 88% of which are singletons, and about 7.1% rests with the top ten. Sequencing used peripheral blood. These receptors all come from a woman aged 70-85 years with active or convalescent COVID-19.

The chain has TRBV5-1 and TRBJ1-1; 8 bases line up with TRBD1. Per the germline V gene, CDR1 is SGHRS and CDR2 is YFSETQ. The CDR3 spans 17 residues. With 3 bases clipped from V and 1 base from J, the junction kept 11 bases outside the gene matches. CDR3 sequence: CASSSPTTGGGNTEAFF. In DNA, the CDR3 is TGCGCCAGCAGCTCTCCTACTACAGGGGGTGGGAACACTGAAGCTTTCTTT.

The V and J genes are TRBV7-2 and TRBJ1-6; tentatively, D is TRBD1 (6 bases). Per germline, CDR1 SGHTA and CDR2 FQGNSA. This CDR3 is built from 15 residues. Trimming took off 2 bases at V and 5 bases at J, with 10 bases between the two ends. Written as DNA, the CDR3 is TGTGCCAGCAGCTTACAGGGGATCAATAATTCACCCCTCCACTTT. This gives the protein CASSLQGINNSPLHF.

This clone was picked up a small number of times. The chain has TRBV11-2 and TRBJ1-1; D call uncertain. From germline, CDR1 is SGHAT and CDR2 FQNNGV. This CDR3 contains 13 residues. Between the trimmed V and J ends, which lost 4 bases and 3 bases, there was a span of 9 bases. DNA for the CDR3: TGTGCCAGCAGCTCGCAGGAGGACACTGAAGCTTTCTTT. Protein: CASSSQEDTEAFF.

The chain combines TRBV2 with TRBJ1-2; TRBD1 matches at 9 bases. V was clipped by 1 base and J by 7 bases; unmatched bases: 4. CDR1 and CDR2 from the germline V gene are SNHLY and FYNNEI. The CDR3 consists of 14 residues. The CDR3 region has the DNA TGTGCCAGCAGTGAAGGGGGACAGGGATTTGGCTACACCTTC. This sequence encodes CASSEGGQGFGYTF.

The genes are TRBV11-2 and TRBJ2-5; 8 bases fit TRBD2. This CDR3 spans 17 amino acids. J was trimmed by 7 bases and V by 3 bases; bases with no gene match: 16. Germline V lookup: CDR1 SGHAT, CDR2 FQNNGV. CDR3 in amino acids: CASSFSPAGVLTGTQYF. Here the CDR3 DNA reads TGTGCCAGCAGCTTCTCCCCAGCGGGGGTCCTTACAGGGACCCAGTACTTC.

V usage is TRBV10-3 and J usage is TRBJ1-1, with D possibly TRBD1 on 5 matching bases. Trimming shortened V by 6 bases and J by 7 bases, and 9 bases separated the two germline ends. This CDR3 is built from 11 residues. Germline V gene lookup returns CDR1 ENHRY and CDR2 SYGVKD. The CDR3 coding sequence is TGTGCCATCAGAGCAGGGAATGAAGCTTTCTTT. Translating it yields CAIRAGNEAFF.

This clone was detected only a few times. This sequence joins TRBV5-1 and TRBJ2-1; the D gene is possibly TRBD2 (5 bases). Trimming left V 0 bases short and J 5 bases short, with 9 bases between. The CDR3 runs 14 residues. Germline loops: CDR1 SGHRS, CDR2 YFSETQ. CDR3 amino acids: CASSLGTANNEQFF. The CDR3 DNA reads TGCGCCAGCAGCTTGGGGACTGCAAACAATGAGCAGTTCTTC.

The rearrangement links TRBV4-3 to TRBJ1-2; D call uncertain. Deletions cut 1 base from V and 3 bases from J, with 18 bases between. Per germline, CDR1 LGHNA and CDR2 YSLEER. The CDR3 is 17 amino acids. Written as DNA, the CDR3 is TGCGCCAGCAGCCAAGCCGCGACCTCTGGAGAGGACTATGGCTACACCTTC. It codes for CASSQAATSGEDYGYTF.

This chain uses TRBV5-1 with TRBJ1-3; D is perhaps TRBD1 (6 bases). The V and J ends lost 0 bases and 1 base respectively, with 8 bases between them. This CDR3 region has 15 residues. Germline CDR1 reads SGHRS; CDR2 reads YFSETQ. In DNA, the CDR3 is TGCGCCAGCAGCTTGGCAGGGGCATCTGGAAACACCATATATTTT. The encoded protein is CASSLAGASGNTIYF.

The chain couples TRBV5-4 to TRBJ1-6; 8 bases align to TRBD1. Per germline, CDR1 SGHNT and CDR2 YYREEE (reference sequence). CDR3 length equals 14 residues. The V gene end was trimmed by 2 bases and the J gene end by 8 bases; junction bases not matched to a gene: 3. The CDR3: CASSFDRGYSPLHF. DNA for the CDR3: TGTGCCAGCAGCTTTGACAGGGGTTATTCACCCCTCCACTTT.

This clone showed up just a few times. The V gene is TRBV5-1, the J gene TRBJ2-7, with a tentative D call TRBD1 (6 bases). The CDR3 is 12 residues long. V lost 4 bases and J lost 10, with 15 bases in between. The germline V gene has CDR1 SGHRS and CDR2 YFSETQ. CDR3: CASSPVPGQQYF. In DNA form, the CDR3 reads TGCGCCAGCAGCCCCGTTCCGGGACAACAGTACTTC.

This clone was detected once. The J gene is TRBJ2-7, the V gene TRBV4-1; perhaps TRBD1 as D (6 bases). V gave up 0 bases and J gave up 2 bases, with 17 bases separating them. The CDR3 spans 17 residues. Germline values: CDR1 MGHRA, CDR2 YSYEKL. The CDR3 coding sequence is TGCGCCAGCAGCCAAGACCCCAGAGGGACAACCACCTACGAGCAGTACTTC. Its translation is CASSQDPRGTTTYEQYF.

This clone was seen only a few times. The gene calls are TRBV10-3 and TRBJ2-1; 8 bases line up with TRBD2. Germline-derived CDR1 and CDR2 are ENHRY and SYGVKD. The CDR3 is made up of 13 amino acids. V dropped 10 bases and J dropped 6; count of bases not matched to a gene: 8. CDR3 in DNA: TGTGCCACGGGGGGGGCTGTAAGCAATGAGCAGTTCTTC. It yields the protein CATGGAVSNEQFF.

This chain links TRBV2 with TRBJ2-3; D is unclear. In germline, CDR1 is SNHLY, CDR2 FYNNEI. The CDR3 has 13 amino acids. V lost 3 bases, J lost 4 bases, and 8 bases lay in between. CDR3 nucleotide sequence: TGTGCCAGCAGTGATGTGACTTCAGATACGCAGTATTTT. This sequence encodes CASSDVTSDTQYF.

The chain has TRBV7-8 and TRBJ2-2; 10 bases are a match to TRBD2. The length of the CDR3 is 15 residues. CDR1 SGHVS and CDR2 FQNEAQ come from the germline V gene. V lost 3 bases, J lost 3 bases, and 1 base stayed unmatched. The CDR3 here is CASSFLAGDTGELFF. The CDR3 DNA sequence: TGTGCCAGCAGCTTCCTAGCGGGGGACACCGGGGAGCTGTTTTTT.

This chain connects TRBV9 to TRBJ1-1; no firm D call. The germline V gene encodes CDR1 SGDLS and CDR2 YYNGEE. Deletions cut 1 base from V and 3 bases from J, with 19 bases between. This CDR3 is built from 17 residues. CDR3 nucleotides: TGTGCCAGCAGCGTAACGGCTTGGGTGGGGAGGGACACTGAAGCTTTCTTT. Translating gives CASSVTAWVGRDTEAFF.

CDR3 sequence (DNA): TGTGCCAGCAGTTTGCGGCATGGGGGAAACACCATATATTTT. Amino acids: CASSLRHGGNTIYF. The chain uses TRBV28 and TRBJ1-3; D is unresolved. V was shortened by 3 bases and J by 4 bases, with 10 bases between the two germline ends. Germline V gene lookup returns CDR1 MDHEN and CDR2 SYDVKM. This CDR3 comprises 14 residues.

The CDR3 DNA reads TGTGCCAGCAGCGCGAGTGGAGGGGGCAATCAGCCCCAGCATTTT. It is translated as CASSASGGGNQPQHF. The V gene is TRBV7-9, the J gene TRBJ1-5; tentative D call: TRBD1 (5 bases). This CDR3 comprises 15 residues. CDR1 SEHNR and CDR2 FQNEAQ come from the germline V gene (reference sequence). Trimming took 5 bases from V and 2 from J, leaving 13 bases between them. Using reference TRBV7-9 and TRBJ1-5 for the parts outside the CDR3, the full variable domain is DTGVSQNPRHKITKRGQNVTFRCDPISEHNRLYWYRQTLGQGPEFLTYFQNEAQLEKSRLLSDRFSAERPKGSFSTLEIQRTEQGDSAMYLCASSASGGGNQPQHFGDGTRLSIL.

The CDR3 DNA follows: TGCGCCAGCAGCCCGGTCTCGGGCACAGATACGCAGTATTTT. Protein sequence: CASSPVSGTDTQYF. The chain recombines TRBV5-1 with TRBJ2-3, with D unresolved. With 4 bases removed from V and 1 base from J, the gap between germline ends came to 10 bases. CDR1 is SGHRS, CDR2 YFSETQ, per germline. The CDR3 runs 14 residues.

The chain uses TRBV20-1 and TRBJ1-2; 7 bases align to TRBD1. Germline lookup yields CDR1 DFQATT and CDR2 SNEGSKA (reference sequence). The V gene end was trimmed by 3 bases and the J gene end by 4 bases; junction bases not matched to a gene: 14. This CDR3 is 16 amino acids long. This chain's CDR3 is CSASEGAWTASYGYTF. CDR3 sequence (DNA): TGCAGTGCTAGTGAGGGGGCTTGGACAGCAAGCTATGGCTACACCTTC.

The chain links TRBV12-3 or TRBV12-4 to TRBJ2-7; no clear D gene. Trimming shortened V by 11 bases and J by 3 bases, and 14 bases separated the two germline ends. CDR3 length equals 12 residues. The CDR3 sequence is CASRHSGYEQYF. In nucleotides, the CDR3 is TGTGCCTCCAGACACTCCGGCTACGAGCAGTACTTC.

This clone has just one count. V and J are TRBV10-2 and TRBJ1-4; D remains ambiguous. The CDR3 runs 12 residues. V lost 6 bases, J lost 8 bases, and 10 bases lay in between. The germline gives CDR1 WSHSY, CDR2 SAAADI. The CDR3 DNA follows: TGCGCCAGCAGGAAAGAGGAAGAAAAACTGTTTTTT. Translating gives CASRKEEEKLFF.

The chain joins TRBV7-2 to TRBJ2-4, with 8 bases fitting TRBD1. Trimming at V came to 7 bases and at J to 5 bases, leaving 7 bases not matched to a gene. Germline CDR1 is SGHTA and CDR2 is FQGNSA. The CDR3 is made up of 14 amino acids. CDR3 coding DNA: TGTGCCAGCACCCAGGCAGGGGGCCAAAACATTCAGTACTTC. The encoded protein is CASTQAGGQNIQYF.

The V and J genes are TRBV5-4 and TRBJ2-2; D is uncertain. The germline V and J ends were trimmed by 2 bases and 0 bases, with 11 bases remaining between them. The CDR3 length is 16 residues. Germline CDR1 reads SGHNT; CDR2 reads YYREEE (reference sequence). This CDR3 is CASSLGVTANTGELFF. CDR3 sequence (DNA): TGTGCCAGCAGCTTAGGCGTAACAGCGAACACCGGGGAGCTGTTTTTT. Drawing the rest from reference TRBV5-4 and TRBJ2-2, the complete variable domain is ETGVTQSPTHLIKTRGQQVTLRCSSQSGHNTVSWYQQALGQGPQFIFQYYREEENGRGNFPPRFSGLQFPNYSSELNVNALELDDSALYLCASSLGVTANTGELFFGEGSRLTVL.

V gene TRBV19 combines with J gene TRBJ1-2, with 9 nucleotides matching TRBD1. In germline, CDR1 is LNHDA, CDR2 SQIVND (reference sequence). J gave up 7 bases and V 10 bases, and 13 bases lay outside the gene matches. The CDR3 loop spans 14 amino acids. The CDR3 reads CATQPRDRVGGYTF. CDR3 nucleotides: TGTGCCACCCAACCCAGGGACAGGGTAGGTGGCTACACCTTC.

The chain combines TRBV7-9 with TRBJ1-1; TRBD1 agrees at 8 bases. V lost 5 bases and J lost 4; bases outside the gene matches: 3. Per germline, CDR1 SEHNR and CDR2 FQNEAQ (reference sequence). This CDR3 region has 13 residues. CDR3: CASSMDRATEAFF. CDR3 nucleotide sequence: TGTGCCAGCAGCATGGACAGGGCCACTGAAGCTTTCTTT.

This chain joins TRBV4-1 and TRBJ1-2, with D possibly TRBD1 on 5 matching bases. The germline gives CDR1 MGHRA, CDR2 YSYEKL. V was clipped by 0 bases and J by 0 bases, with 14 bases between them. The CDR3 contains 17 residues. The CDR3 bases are TGCGCCAGCAGCCAAGATCTAGAAAGGGGTACTAACTATGGCTACACCTTC. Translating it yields CASSQDLERGTNYGYTF.

The CDR3 loop reads CASSGSGSVEQYF. CDR3 in DNA: TGTGCCAGCAGTGGTAGCGGGTCCGTCGAGCAGTACTTC. The V call is TRBV27, the J call TRBJ2-7; TRBD2 matches 7 bases. J gave up 6 bases and V 5 bases, and 7 bases lay outside the gene matches. CDR3 length: 13 residues. CDR1 MNHEY and CDR2 SMNVEV come from the germline V gene (reference sequence).

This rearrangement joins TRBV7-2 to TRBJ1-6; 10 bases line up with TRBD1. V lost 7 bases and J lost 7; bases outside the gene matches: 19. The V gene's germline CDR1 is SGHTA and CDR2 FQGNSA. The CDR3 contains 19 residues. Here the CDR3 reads CASTTLRDRGPRRNSPLHF. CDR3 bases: TGTGCCAGCACCACACTCCGGGACAGGGGACCTCGTAGGAATTCACCCCTCCACTTT.

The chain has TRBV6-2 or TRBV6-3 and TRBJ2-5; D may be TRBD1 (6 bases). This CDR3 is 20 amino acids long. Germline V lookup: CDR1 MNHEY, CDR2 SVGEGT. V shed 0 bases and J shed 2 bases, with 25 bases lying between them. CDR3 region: CASSYSATAGTPSLQETQYF. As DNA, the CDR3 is TGTGCCAGCAGTTACTCGGCTACCGCCGGGACACCGTCCTTACAAGAGACCCAGTACTTC.